Listed below are T cell receptor beta chains from one sample, sequenced in a study of PD-L1 blockade in urothelial cancer. The protocol was immunoSEQ multiplex PCR, while the TCRdb copy is restricted to in-frame clones and leaves out a portion. This sample has more than 60,000 clones, with about 90% found just once. This material consisted of PBMCs, taken around atezolizumab (anti-PD-L1) treatment. The receptors stem from a man in his sixties with urothelial cancer. Each CDR3 is given with its conserved first and last residue. D genes are given only for firm matches. Not all rows give a size; the values are once, few, many and, for expanded clones, a class.

>TRBJ2-7|TRBD2|NA|TRBV18
CASSPPSGTYEQYF
TGTGCCAGCTCACCTCCTAGCGGTACCTACGAGCAGTACTTC
>TRBJ2-7|NA|NA|TRBV15
CATRSGDGYEQYF
TGTGCCACCAGATCAGGGGACGGGTACGAGCAGTACTTC
>TRBJ2-3|TRBD1|NA|TRBV2
CASHRGISDTQYF
TGTGCCAGCCACAGGGGGATCTCAGATACGCAGTATTTT
>TRBJ2-3|TRBD2|NA|TRBV19
CASSLGTSGSSDTQYF
TGTGCCAGTAGTCTCGGGACTAGCGGGAGCTCAGATACGCAGTATTTT
>TRBJ2-4|NA|NA|TRBV19
CASSIVGQLAKNIQYF
TGTGCCAGTAGTATAGTTGGACAGCTAGCCAAAAACATTCAGTACTTC
>TRBJ2-1|TRBD2|NA|TRBV11-3
CASSSAGTSGSGEQFF
TGTGCCAGCAGCTCAGCCGGGACTAGCGGGAGCGGTGAGCAGTTCTTC
>TRBJ2-7|NA|NA|TRBV29-1
CSVAGGGTRPRLWDEQYF
TGCAGCGTTGCGGGGGGTGGGACAAGGCCTCGACTATGGGACGAGCAGTACTTC
>TRBJ1-5|NA|once|TRBV28
CASSSRLPQHF
TGTGCCAGCAGTTCGCGACTTCCCCAGCATTTT
>TRBJ1-3|NA|NA|TRBV10-3
CAISESTGRGNTIYF
TGTGCCATCAGTGAGTCCACAGGTCGCGGAAACACCATATATTTT
>TRBJ1-5|TRBD1|NA|TRBV19
CASSTPRRGQGDQPQHF
TGTGCCAGTAGTACGCCTAGGCGGGGACAGGGAGATCAGCCCCAGCATTTT
>TRBJ1-1|NA|NA|TRBV19
CASSRQENTEAFF
TGTGCCAGTAGCAGACAGGAGAACACTGAAGCTTTCTTT
>TRBJ2-1|TRBD2|NA|TRBV7-8
CASSLGAGGNNEQFF
TGTGCCAGCAGCTTAGGGGCGGGGGGGAACAATGAGCAGTTCTTC
>TRBJ1-2|NA|NA|TRBV9
CASSGQGFNYGYTF
TGTGCCAGCAGCGGTCAGGGTTTTAACTATGGCTACACCTTC
>TRBJ1-4|NA|NA|TRBV28
CASRRGGPEKLFF
TGTGCCAGCAGACGGGGGGGGCCTGAAAAACTGTTTTTT
>TRBJ1-5|TRBD1|once|TRBV28
CASSLLQGAGSNQPQHF
TGTGCCAGCAGTTTACTACAGGGGGCCGGGTCGAATCAGCCCCAGCATTTT
>TRBJ2-3|NA|NA|TRBV6-6
CASSSLSTDTQYF
TGTGCCAGCAGTTCCCTAAGCACAGATACGCAGTATTTT
>TRBJ2-1|TRBD2|NA|TRBV5-4
CASSSKAGGTTYNEQFF
TGTGCCAGCAGTTCAAAAGCGGGGGGGACGACCTACAATGAGCAGTTCTTC
>TRBJ2-7|TRBD1|once|TRBV9
CASSGGQGSGEQYF
TGTGCCAGCAGCGGGGGACAGGGGTCGGGAGAGCAGTACTTC
>TRBJ1-5|NA|NA|TRBV7-9
CASSSHASDQPQHF
TGTGCCAGCAGCTCCCATGCAAGCGATCAGCCCCAGCATTTT
>TRBJ1-4|NA|NA|TRBV6-5
CASSYRGRPTNEKLFF
TGTGCCAGCAGTTACAGGGGCAGGCCAACTAATGAAAAACTGTTTTTT
>TRBJ1-3|NA|NA|TRBV7-2
CASSQEWGPVNTIYF
TGTGCCAGCAGCCAGGAGTGGGGCCCGGTGAACACCATATATTTT
>TRBJ2-1|TRBD2|NA|TRBV30
CARRVAGGPYEQFF
TGTGCTCGGAGGGTAGCGGGGGGGCCCTATGAGCAGTTCTTC
>TRBJ2-3|TRBD2|NA|TRBV28
CATSRLAEKTDTQYF
TGTGCCACTTCCCGACTAGCGGAAAAAACAGATACGCAGTATTTT
>TRBJ2-5|TRBD1|NA|TRBV4-2
CASSQTDRERETQYF
TGTGCCAGCAGCCAAACGGACAGGGAAAGGGAGACCCAGTACTTC
>TRBJ2-5|TRBD2|NA|TRBV11-3
CASSLVTSGSSGETQYF
TGTGCCAGCAGCTTAGTAACTAGCGGGAGTTCGGGAGAGACCCAGTACTTC